Listed below are T cell receptor beta chains from one sample, sequenced in a study of T cell repertoires and leukemia-associated antigens. From the 5' RACE reads, TCRdb called clonotypes with MiXCR, one entry per CDR3 protein. The sample has around 12,000 distinct CDR3 sequences, roughly 39% seen once. Which antigens these TCRs recognize remains unknown. Sequencing was carried out using CD3+ T cells sorted from blood and cultured. These receptors were obtained from a female donor in good health. Each CDR3 is given without its conserved first and last residue. The order of the fields is J gene, V gene, CDR3 protein.

J gene: TRBJ2-5
V gene: TRBV7-9
CDR3 protein: AVEGAETQY

J gene: TRBJ2-7
V gene: TRBV27
CDR3 protein: ASSLDRGGSYEQY

J gene: TRBJ1-2
V gene: TRBV5-1
CDR3 protein: ASSTDTPGLYGYT

J gene: TRBJ2-5
V gene: TRBV10-1
CDR3 protein: ASSDGTSGEETQY

J gene: TRBJ1-2
V gene: TRBV9
CDR3 protein: ASSGTGTGYT

J gene: TRBJ2-3
V gene: TRBV9
CDR3 protein: ASSVGPSGMPDTQY

J gene: TRBJ1-5
V gene: TRBV7-3
CDR3 protein: ASSWGRGGMDYQPQH

J gene: TRBJ2-7
V gene: TRBV20-1
CDR3 protein: SVSREAGVGEQY

J gene: TRBJ1-5
V gene: TRBV20-1
CDR3 protein: SARGDRDNQPQH

J gene: TRBJ1-1
V gene: TRBV29-1
CDR3 protein: GVGERGEAF

J gene: TRBJ2-1
V gene: TRBV30
CDR3 protein: AWRRRTSGRGEQF

J gene: TRBJ1-1
V gene: TRBV28
CDR3 protein: ASSWNFDRGGTEAF

J gene: TRBJ2-7
V gene: TRBV12-3/TRBV12-4
CDR3 protein: ASSPGQVRGEQY

J gene: TRBJ2-4
V gene: TRBV5-1
CDR3 protein: ASSSAGTGNIQY

J gene: TRBJ2-3
V gene: TRBV10-3
CDR3 protein: AISEGQGADTQY

J gene: TRBJ1-1
V gene: TRBV20-1
CDR3 protein: SASRRRGTEAF

J gene: TRBJ2-7
V gene: TRBV12-3/TRBV12-4
CDR3 protein: ASGKGTYEQY

J gene: TRBJ1-1
V gene: TRBV4-3
CDR3 protein: ASSRTSAGGGTGPQAF

J gene: TRBJ1-1
V gene: TRBV12-3/TRBV12-4
CDR3 protein: ASSSRGKMNTEAF

J gene: TRBJ2-1
V gene: TRBV5-1
CDR3 protein: ASSLEPGQRGPWF

J gene: TRBJ2-7
V gene: TRBV12-3/TRBV12-4
CDR3 protein: AGRTGGNYEQY

J gene: TRBJ2-1
V gene: TRBV7-2
CDR3 protein: ASSSRPGTSGYNEQF